Listed below are T cell receptor beta chains from one sample, sequenced in a study of blood T cells in healthy people across ages. TCRdb passed the 5' RACE reads through MiXCR, listing each CDR3 protein once. The table has fewer than 2,000,000 distinct CDR3 sequences, 39% seen once; the top ten hold 23%. The sample taken for sequencing was blood. The origin of the receptors is a human donor in good health. CDR3s include the opening cysteine and the closing phenylalanine or tryptophan. A D gene is named only where the DNA matches it firmly. A row's size may be missing; if present it is once, few, many or a size class.

TRBJ1-3	15	TRBV3-1	-	-	CAGSQDLSSGNTIYF	TGTGCCGGCAGCCAAGATTTAAGCTCTGGAAACACCATATATTTT
TRBJ2-5	14	TRBV5-1	-	-	CAGSLGTPRETQYF	TGCGCCGGCAGCCTCGGGACACCCAGAGAGACCCAGTACTTC
TRBJ2-7	14	TRBV4-3	TRBD1	few	CASSQAGGTNEQYF	TGCGCCAGCAGCCAAGCAGGGGGTACAAACGAGCAGTACTTC
TRBJ1-5	15	TRBV20-1	TRBD1	-	CSASQGGRRNQPQHF	TGCAGTGCTTCTCAGGGGGGGAGGCGCAATCAGCCCCAGCATTTT
TRBJ2-3	17	TRBV7-2	-	-	CASSPTDRVGFTDTQYF	TGTGCCAGCAGCCCCACGGACCGGGTAGGGTTCACAGATACGCAGTATTTT
TRBJ1-1	15	TRBV7-3	-	few	CASSLVAGGVPEAFF	TGTGCCAGCAGCTTAGTTGCGGGGGGAGTCCCTGAAGCTTTCTTT
TRBJ1-2	12	TRBV7-9	-	-	CASSLPSTGYTF	TGTGCCAGCAGCTTACCAAGCACGGGCTACACCTTC
TRBJ1-4	13	TRBV29-1	-	-	CSATGTNNEKLFF	TGCAGCGCCACGGGGACAAATAATGAAAAACTGTTTTTT
TRBJ2-1	16	TRBV14	TRBD1	-	CAGSQDAQGVYNEQFF	TGTGCTGGCAGCCAAGATGCGCAGGGGGTTTACAATGAGCAGTTCTTC
TRBJ2-2	16	TRBV4-1	-	-	CASSPSPWQGGGELFF	TGCGCCAGCAGCCCAAGCCCGTGGCAGGGCGGCGGGGAGCTGTTTTTT
TRBJ2-7	18	TRBV28	-	-	CASSPRMTMGDHPYEQYF	TGTGCCAGCAGTCCACGGATGACAATGGGGGATCACCCTTACGAGCAGTACTTC
TRBJ1-5	14	TRBV28	-	-	CASSTVASNQPQHF	TGTGCCAGCTCTACTGTAGCAAGCAATCAGCCCCAGCATTTT
TRBJ1-2	15	TRBV7-2	TRBD1	few	CASSSLGQGADGYTF	TGTGCCAGCAGCTCCCTGGGACAGGGGGCAGATGGCTACACCTTC
TRBJ2-3	20	TRBV12-3/TRBV12-4	-	-	CASSFVTEAQGHDASDTQYF	TGTGCCAGCAGTTTTGTTACTGAAGCACAGGGACATGATGCTTCAGATACGCAGTATTTT
TRBJ2-7	15	TRBV7-3	-	few	CASSLRGTAVDEQYF	TGTGCCAGCAGCTTAAGGGGGACCGCAGTCGACGAGCAGTACTTC
TRBJ2-7	15	TRBV5-1	-	-	CASSFSATPYNEQYF	TGCGCCAGCAGCTTCAGCGCCACCCCCTACAATGAGCAGTACTTC
TRBJ1-2	16	TRBV18	-	few	CASSPLPDSQLGGYTF	TGTGCCAGCTCACCACTCCCAGATAGTCAGTTGGGTGGCTACACCTTC
TRBJ2-3	16	TRBV20-1	TRBD2	-	CSARDLAGGPLYTQYF	TGCAGTGCTAGAGATTTAGCGGGGGGGCCGCTATATACGCAGTATTTT
TRBJ2-5	17	TRBV4-1	-	-	CASSQDIGGHPGGTQYF	TGCGCCAGCAGCCAAGATATCGGTGGACACCCAGGTGGGACCCAGTACTTC
TRBJ1-2	13	TRBV12-3/TRBV12-4	TRBD1	few	CASSIRGNYGYTF	TGTGCCAGCAGTATCAGGGGGAACTATGGCTACACCTTC
TRBJ1-2	14	TRBV12-3/TRBV12-4	-	once	CASSRRGRVYGYTF	TGTGCCAGCAGCCGCCGAGGGAGGGTCTATGGCTACACCTTC
TRBJ2-1	15	TRBV12-3/TRBV12-4	-	-	CASSEDRNIYNEQFF	TGTGCCAGCAGTGAAGACAGGAATATATACAATGAGCAGTTCTTC
TRBJ2-1	14	TRBV27	-	-	CASTAGGRRDEQFF	TGTGCCAGCACGGCCGGGGGAAGGAGAGACGAGCAGTTCTTC
TRBJ2-7	15	TRBV6-5	TRBD2	few	CASSYMAGVSYEQYF	TGTGCCAGCAGTTACATGGCGGGGGTGTCCTACGAGCAGTACTTC
TRBJ2-7	14	TRBV2	-	-	CASSDQGRDYEQYF	TGTGCCAGCAGTGACCAGGGCAGGGACTACGAGCAGTACTTC
TRBJ1-1	15	TRBV5-1	TRBD1	-	CASSRDRVENTEAFF	TGCGCCAGCAGCAGAGACAGGGTGGAGAACACTGAAGCTTTCTTT
TRBJ2-5	16	TRBV11-2	-	-	CASSFFYRAGEETQYF	TGTGCCAGCAGCTTTTTTTACAGGGCTGGCGAGGAGACCCAGTACTTC
TRBJ2-3	16	TRBV6-6	-	-	CASTTFSATSTDTQYF	TGTGCCAGCACTACTTTTAGCGCAACTAGCACAGATACGCAGTATTTT
TRBJ2-7	15	TRBV7-2	-	many	CASSMDRDSSYEQYF	TGTGCCAGCAGCATGGACAGAGACAGCTCCTACGAGCAGTACTTC
TRBJ2-1	16	TRBV7-6	-	few	CASSFGNFFPDNEQFF	TGTGCCAGCAGCTTTGGGAACTTTTTCCCCGACAATGAGCAGTTCTTC
TRBJ2-3	18	TRBV5-1	TRBD2	few	CASSLVTSGGQRADTQYF	TGCGCCAGCAGCTTGGTTACTAGCGGGGGACAGAGGGCAGATACGCAGTATTTT
TRBJ1-5	19	TRBV6-1	TRBD1	-	CASRPRGGQGTYSNQPQHF	TGTGCCAGCAGGCCCCGGGGGGGACAGGGGACCTATAGCAATCAGCCCCAGCATTTT
TRBJ2-5	16	TRBV11-2	-	-	CASSWGGPVIRKTQYF	TGTGCCAGCAGCTGGGGGGGGCCGGTGATAAGAAAGACCCAGTACTTC
TRBJ2-6	16	TRBV20-1	-	-	CSARNRDLSGANVLTF	TGCAGTGCCCGCAACAGAGACCTCTCTGGGGCCAACGTCCTGACTTTC
TRBJ1-1	14	TRBV7-9	-	-	CASSPDTVLPEAFF	TGTGCCAGCAGCCCTGACACGGTCTTGCCTGAAGCTTTCTTT
TRBJ2-3	15	TRBV29-1	-	-	CSVLSTSGSTDTQYF	TGCAGCGTTCTCTCTACTAGTGGGAGCACAGATACGCAGTATTTT
TRBJ2-6	19	TRBV28	-	-	CASSLYVIGGISRANVLTF	TGTGCCAGCAGTTTGTACGTGATAGGGGGAATCTCTAGGGCCAACGTCCTGACTTTC
TRBJ2-3	18	TRBV4-1	-	-	CASSLERPGPSSQHTQYF	TGCGCCAGCAGCCTAGAGAGACCGGGACCATCAAGTCAACATACGCAGTATTTT
TRBJ2-7	16	TRBV20-1	TRBD2	few	CSARPGLAGVSYEQYF	TGCAGTGCTAGACCCGGACTAGCGGGGGTCTCCTACGAGCAGTACTTC
TRBJ2-2	18	TRBV7-2	TRBD2	-	CASSPRTSGGARTGELFF	TGTGCCAGCAGCCCTAGGACTAGCGGGGGGGCGAGGACCGGGGAGCTGTTTTTT
TRBJ1-2	14	TRBV12-3/TRBV12-4	TRBD1	-	CASSWGQGARGYTF	TGTGCCAGCAGTTGGGGACAGGGGGCGCGGGGCTACACCTTC
TRBJ2-3	15	TRBV10-3	TRBD2	-	CAITSAGGTTDTQYF	TGTGCCATCACCTCAGCGGGGGGGACCACAGATACGCAGTATTTT
TRBJ1-1	14	TRBV28	-	-	CASSFIQANTEAFF	TGTGCCAGCAGTTTTATCCAGGCGAACACTGAAGCTTTCTTT
TRBJ2-2	14	TRBV7-8	-	-	CASCVGTNTGELFF	TGTGCCAGCTGTGTGGGGACGAACACCGGGGAGCTGTTTTTT
TRBJ2-3	16	TRBV12-3/TRBV12-4	-	-	CASSRPSGTPTDTQYF	TGTGCCAGCAGTCGGCCGTCAGGGACTCCTACAGATACGCAGTATTTT
TRBJ2-1	14	TRBV27	TRBD2	-	CASIRTSSYDEQFF	TGTGCCAGCATCAGGACTAGCTCCTACGATGAGCAGTTCTTC
TRBJ1-2	17	TRBV10-3	-	few	CAISVLPGPPRGYGYTF	TGTGCCATCAGTGTCCTACCGGGCCCCCCGAGGGGCTATGGCTACACCTTC
TRBJ2-7	16	TRBV7-2	TRBD1	few	CASSLAIGQGTYEQYF	TGTGCCAGCAGCTTAGCTATTGGACAGGGGACCTACGAGCAGTACTTC
TRBJ2-7	15	TRBV20-1	-	-	CSAPPWDDQTYEQYF	TGCAGTGCCCCACCGTGGGACGATCAGACCTACGAGCAGTACTTC
TRBJ2-3	13	TRBV29-1	-	-	CSVEGPEADTRYF	TGCAGCGTTGAGGGTCCGGAGGCAGATACGCGGTATTTT
TRBJ2-7	15	TRBV29-1	TRBD2	-	CSVVGGEFAFYEQYF	TGCAGCGTTGTCGGGGGGGAGTTTGCATTCTACGAGCAGTACTTC
TRBJ1-2	13	TRBV11-1	-	once	CASSSGQLTGYTF	TGTGCCAGCAGCTCCGGACAATTGACGGGCTACACCTTC
TRBJ1-2	12	TRBV5-4	-	-	CAIRAPNYGYTF	TGTGCCATCAGAGCGCCTAACTATGGCTACACCTTC
TRBJ1-2	13	TRBV7-2	-	-	CASSLSSVYGYTF	TGTGCCAGCAGCTTATCGTCCGTATATGGCTACACCTTC
TRBJ1-1	12	TRBV6-2/TRBV6-3	-	few	CASKWKNTEAFF	TGTGCCAGCAAATGGAAGAACACTGAAGCTTTCTTT
TRBJ2-7	16	TRBV4-1	TRBD1	few	CASSQFLGTGISEQYF	TGCGCCAGCAGCCAGTTCCTTGGGACAGGGATCTCCGAGCAGTACTTC
TRBJ2-7	16	TRBV20-1	TRBD1	-	CSARGQTGGFRYEQYF	TGCAGTGCTAGAGGACAGACAGGGGGTTTTCGCTACGAGCAGTACTTC
TRBJ1-2	13	TRBV29-1	-	once	CSVKLHTAYGYTF	TGCAGCGTAAAATTACATACCGCCTATGGCTACACCTTC
TRBJ1-2	14	TRBV7-2	-	-	CASSLDGQTYGYTF	TGTGCCAGCAGCTTAGACGGACAGACCTATGGCTACACCTTC
TRBJ2-3	16	TRBV6-6	TRBD2	few	CASSPSGGISTDTQYF	TGTGCCAGCTCCCCATCCGGGGGGATAAGCACAGATACGCAGTATTTT